This is a list of T cell receptor beta chains from one sample in a study of T cell responses to AZD1222 COVID-19 vaccine. The table came from immunoSEQ multiplex PCR; TCRdb's copy has only in-frame clones and leaves some out. The profile shows tens of thousands of clones, roughly 87% of them singletons. This specimen was peripheral blood, taken 28 days after the second AZD1222 dose. These receptors all come from an adult who received the AZD1222 COVID-19 vaccine. Both conserved end residues are part of each CDR3. Fields, in order: J gene, D gene, V gene, clone size, CDR3 length, CDR3 protein, CDR3 DNA. D genes are given only for firm matches. Only some rows state a clone size, as once, few, many or a class for expanded clones.

TRBJ2-7	TRBD1	TRBV6-5	-	15	CASREEGGRSYEQYF	TGTGCCAGCAGGGAGGAAGGGGGCAGGTCCTACGAGCAGTACTTC
TRBJ2-1	TRBD2	TRBV9	-	17	CASSPLAGESSYNEQFF	TGTGCCAGCAGCCCACTAGCGGGAGAGTCCTCCTACAATGAGCAGTTCTTC
TRBJ1-4	-	TRBV7-9	once	13	CASTWRADEKLFF	TGTGCCAGCACTTGGAGAGCCGATGAAAAACTGTTTTTT
TRBJ1-4	-	TRBV5-1	-	16	CASSLADATGSEKLFF	TGCGCCAGCAGCTTGGCCGACGCAACAGGGAGTGAAAAACTGTTTTTT
TRBJ2-5	TRBD2	TRBV28	-	18	CASSSRTSGRANQETQYF	TGTGCCAGCAGTTCGAGGACTAGCGGGAGGGCAAACCAAGAGACCCAGTACTTC
TRBJ1-1	TRBD1	TRBV11-3	few	14	CASSSGQENTEAFF	TGTGCCAGCAGCTCAGGACAGGAGAACACTGAAGCTTTCTTT
TRBJ1-5	-	TRBV7-2	once	16	CASSLGTLISNQPQHF	TGTGCCAGCAGCCTGGGGACTCTTATTAGCAATCAGCCCCAGCATTTT
TRBJ1-5	-	TRBV19	-	13	CASSMRGNQPQHF	TGTGCCAGTAGTATGCGGGGGAATCAGCCCCAGCATTTT
TRBJ2-7	-	TRBV5-1	-	12	CASSLGGYEQYF	TGCGCCAGCAGCTTGGGGGGCTACGAGCAGTACTTC
TRBJ2-3	-	TRBV12-3/TRBV12-4	-	12	CASSLGGDTQYF	TGTGCCAGCAGTTTGGGCGGAGATACGCAGTATTTT
TRBJ1-3	-	TRBV6-5	-	14	CASTTRQGSDTIYF	TGTGCCAGCACCACCCGGCAGGGGTCGGACACCATATATTTT
TRBJ2-7	TRBD1	TRBV24-1	-	15	CATSDSDRGPYEQYF	TGTGCCACCAGTGATTCCGACAGGGGACCCTACGAGCAGTACTTC
TRBJ2-5	-	TRBV7-9	-	14	CASTAEGGLETQYF	TGTGCCAGCACCGCCGAGGGGGGGTTGGAGACCCAGTACTTC
TRBJ1-1	TRBD1	TRBV3-1/TRBV3-2	-	14	CASRRGQGNTEAFF	TGTGCCAGCAGAAGGGGACAGGGAAACACTGAAGCTTTCTTT
TRBJ2-7	TRBD2	TRBV15	-	15	CATSRGLAGGTEQYF	TGTGCCACCAGCAGAGGACTAGCGGGAGGGACCGAGCAGTACTTC
TRBJ2-5	TRBD2	TRBV6-5	-	13	CASSLAGSGTQYF	TGTGCCAGCAGCCTAGCGGGGTCCGGGACCCAGTACTTC
TRBJ1-2	TRBD1	TRBV6-1	-	16	CASSAGTGGAGYGYTF	TGTGCCAGCAGTGCTGGGACAGGGGGCGCTGGCTATGGCTACACCTTC
TRBJ2-3	TRBD1	TRBV28	-	17	CASSLGLRGRGTDTQYF	TGTGCCAGCAGTCTAGGGCTCAGGGGGCGCGGCACAGATACGCAGTATTTT
TRBJ2-1	-	TRBV5-1	-	15	CASSLEIATYNEQFF	TGCGCCAGCAGCTTGGAGATTGCTACCTACAATGAGCAGTTCTTC
TRBJ2-3	-	TRBV11-2	-	14	CASSFGWAPDTQYF	TGTGCCAGCAGCTTTGGATGGGCCCCAGATACGCAGTATTTT
TRBJ2-3	-	TRBV5-1	-	14	CATQTAGGTDTQYF	TGCGCCACTCAGACCGCCGGAGGGACAGATACGCAGTATTTT
TRBJ2-7	TRBD2	TRBV19	-	19	CASRISGLAGGPNIYEQYF	TGTGCCAGTAGGATATCAGGACTAGCGGGAGGGCCGAATATATACGAGCAGTACTTC
TRBJ2-3	TRBD2	TRBV2	-	14	CASISGGSTDTQYF	TGTGCCAGCATTAGCGGGGGTAGCACAGATACGCAGTATTTT
TRBJ2-1	TRBD2	TRBV27	-	19	CASSPMTGLAVSSYNEQFF	TGTGCCAGCAGTCCGATGACGGGACTAGCGGTGAGCTCCTACAATGAGCAGTTCTTC
TRBJ1-2	TRBD1	TRBV6-5	-	15	CASISTGGGGYGYTF	TGTGCCAGCATCTCCACAGGGGGCGGGGGCTATGGCTACACCTTC
TRBJ2-2	TRBD2	TRBV2	-	15	CASKLAGPNTGELFF	TGTGCCAGCAAACTAGCGGGCCCGAACACCGGGGAGCTGTTTTTT
TRBJ2-7	TRBD1	TRBV25-1	few	16	CASSFLGTAKPYEQYF	TGTGCCAGCAGTTTCCTTGGGACAGCGAAACCCTACGAGCAGTACTTC
TRBJ2-5	-	TRBV9	-	15	CASSVGAERRETQYF	TGTGCCAGCAGCGTAGGGGCGGAGAGGCGGGAGACCCAGTACTTC
TRBJ1-5	TRBD1	TRBV3-1/TRBV3-2	once	15	CASSRQGDSNQPQHF	TGTGCCAGCAGCCGGCAGGGGGATAGCAATCAGCCCCAGCATTTT
TRBJ2-3	TRBD2	TRBV6-4	-	15	CASSDSGGGTDTQYF	TGTGCCAGCAGTGACTCGGGAGGGGGCACAGATACGCAGTATTTT
TRBJ2-7	-	TRBV28	-	14	CASRKDSGSYEQYF	TGTGCCAGCAGAAAAGACTCGGGGTCCTACGAGCAGTACTTC
TRBJ1-3	TRBD1	TRBV5-1	few	15	CASSPDRISGNTIYF	TGCGCCAGCAGCCCGGACAGGATCTCTGGAAACACCATATATTTT
TRBJ2-1	TRBD2	TRBV10-3	-	16	CAISEDKAGGPNEQFF	TGTGCCATCAGTGAGGATAAAGCGGGAGGGCCCAATGAGCAGTTCTTC
TRBJ1-6	TRBD1	TRBV27	-	15	CASSDRGPGDSPLHF	TGTGCCAGCAGTGACAGGGGACCTGGGGATTCACCCCTCCACTTT
TRBJ1-5	-	TRBV2	-	12	CASKGDHQPQHF	TGTGCCAGCAAGGGCGACCATCAGCCCCAGCATTTT
TRBJ1-5	-	TRBV12-3/TRBV12-4	-	13	CASSFSSNQPQHF	TGTGCCAGCAGTTTTTCTAGCAATCAGCCCCAGCATTTT
TRBJ1-2	-	TRBV29-1	few	15	CSVRGGTLSNYGYTF	TGCAGCGTTCGGGGCGGGACACTTTCTAACTATGGCTACACCTTC
TRBJ1-2	TRBD1	TRBV28	-	11	CASSDDRGRTF	TGTGCCAGCAGCGACGACAGGGGGAGAACCTTC
TRBJ1-1	-	TRBV19	-	14	CASSSTVQNTEAFF	TGTGCCAGTAGTAGCACGGTCCAGAACACTGAAGCTTTCTTT
TRBJ1-3	-	TRBV11-2	-	14	CASSLGGGGNTIYF	TGTGCCAGCAGCTTAGGAGGGGGTGGAAACACCATATATTTT